This T cell receptor beta chain was recorded in a study of cytomegalovirus exposure and HLA in healthy donors. In this sample, this clone turned up a few times. The CDR3 covers 15 residues. Germline CDR1 reads SGHVS; CDR2 reads FQNEAQ. The V end was cut by 4 bases, the J end by 0 bases, with 10 bases between. PCR involved 60 Vbeta and 13 Jbeta primers. Using immunoSEQ multiplex PCR, the repertoire was profiled, and TCRdb retains in-frame clones only, with some absent. Among around 190,000 clones listed, about 81% were seen once. The sample consisted of PBMCs. The gene calls are TRBV7-8 and TRBJ1-3; D is undetermined. This receptor was obtained from a man aged 30 to 39 in good health and CMV-seropositive. The CDR3 bases are TGTGCCAGCAGCTCCAGGTTCCGCTCTGGAAACACCATATATTTT. This encodes CASSSRFRSGNTIYF.